Listed below are T cell receptor beta chains from one sample, sequenced in a study of T cell responses to AZD1222 COVID-19 vaccine. This table comes from immunoSEQ multiplex PCR, and its TCRdb copy is limited to in-frame clones, with some not included. The sample carries about 160,000 clones, approximately 91% recorded once. The source was peripheral blood, collected 28 days after the second AZD1222 dose. The receptor set was obtained from an adult who received the AZD1222 COVID-19 vaccine. Both conserved end residues are part of each CDR3. Each record gives: J gene, V gene, D gene, clone size, CDR3 DNA, CDR3 protein. The D gene is left open where the match is weak. Clone sizes are given selectively: once, few, many, or a class where the clone is expanded.

J gene: TRBJ2-7
V gene: TRBV4-2
D gene: TRBD2
clone size: .
CDR3 DNA: TGTGCCAGCAGCCAACGGTCTAGCGGGGGCCACGAGCAGTACTTC
CDR3 protein: CASSQRSSGGHEQYF

J gene: TRBJ1-4
V gene: TRBV11-3
D gene: .
clone size: once
CDR3 DNA: TGTGCCAGCAGCCAGACTGGGGGTAATGAAAAACTGTTTTTT
CDR3 protein: CASSQTGGNEKLFF

J gene: TRBJ2-1
V gene: TRBV4-3
D gene: TRBD2
clone size: .
CDR3 DNA: TGCGCCAGCAGCCCCACTAGCGGGAGGGCCGGTGAGCAGTTCTTC
CDR3 protein: CASSPTSGRAGEQFF

J gene: TRBJ1-1
V gene: TRBV11-3
D gene: TRBD1
clone size: .
CDR3 DNA: TGTGCCAGCAGCCCCGGAATCGGGACAGCTGAAGCTTTCTTT
CDR3 protein: CASSPGIGTAEAFF

J gene: TRBJ1-1
V gene: TRBV30
D gene: .
clone size: once
CDR3 DNA: TGTGCCTGGGCCCCGGGACAAGTGGGTACTGAAGCTTTCTTT
CDR3 protein: CAWAPGQVGTEAFF

J gene: TRBJ2-1
V gene: TRBV6-5
D gene: .
clone size: .
CDR3 DNA: TGTGCCAGCAGTTACAGGGATCTGCGGGAGCAGTTCTTC
CDR3 protein: CASSYRDLREQFF

J gene: TRBJ2-5
V gene: TRBV12-3/TRBV12-4
D gene: .
clone size: .
CDR3 DNA: TGTGCCAGCAGTTTTCGCAGAGGTGAGACCCAGTACTTC
CDR3 protein: CASSFRRGETQYF

J gene: TRBJ2-5
V gene: TRBV6-2/TRBV6-3
D gene: .
clone size: .
CDR3 DNA: TGTGCCAGCAGTTACATAAAGCCGGGAGTCGAGACCCAGTACTTC
CDR3 protein: CASSYIKPGVETQYF

J gene: TRBJ1-6
V gene: TRBV5-1
D gene: .
clone size: .
CDR3 DNA: TGCGCCAGCAGCTTGTCGGATACGGGGTCACCCCTCCACTTT
CDR3 protein: CASSLSDTGSPLHF

J gene: TRBJ2-5
V gene: TRBV12-5
D gene: .
clone size: .
CDR3 DNA: TGTGCTAGTGGTTTGTCCTCGGACTGGCAAGAGACCCAGTACTTC
CDR3 protein: CASGLSSDWQETQYF

J gene: TRBJ1-1
V gene: TRBV9
D gene: .
clone size: .
CDR3 DNA: TGTGCCAGCAGCGGAGTCGATATGAACACTGAAGCTTTCTTT
CDR3 protein: CASSGVDMNTEAFF

J gene: TRBJ1-1
V gene: TRBV9
D gene: TRBD1
clone size: .
CDR3 DNA: TGTGCCAGCAGCGTAGGCAGGGGGCACACTGAAGCTTTCTTT
CDR3 protein: CASSVGRGHTEAFF

J gene: TRBJ2-2
V gene: TRBV11-1
D gene: TRBD2
clone size: once
CDR3 DNA: TGTGCCAGCAGCTTTAGCGGGAGGGCCACAATCGGGGAGCTGTTTTTT
CDR3 protein: CASSFSGRATIGELFF

J gene: TRBJ2-5
V gene: TRBV13
D gene: TRBD1
clone size: .
CDR3 DNA: TGTGCCAGCAGCTTACTGGACAGGGAAGAGACCCAGTACTTC
CDR3 protein: CASSLLDREETQYF

J gene: TRBJ2-7
V gene: TRBV11-2
D gene: .
clone size: .
CDR3 DNA: TGTGCCAGCAGCTTAGCACAGGGAAACGAGCAGTACTTC
CDR3 protein: CASSLAQGNEQYF

J gene: TRBJ1-2
V gene: TRBV2
D gene: TRBD1
clone size: .
CDR3 DNA: TGTGCCAGCAAGGGACAGGGAGTGTCTGGCTACACCTTC
CDR3 protein: CASKGQGVSGYTF

J gene: TRBJ2-5
V gene: TRBV5-4
D gene: .
clone size: .
CDR3 DNA: TGTGCCAGCAGCTCCACAGACGTTTCCCAAGAGACCCAGTACTTC
CDR3 protein: CASSSTDVSQETQYF

J gene: TRBJ1-1
V gene: TRBV5-1
D gene: .
clone size: .
CDR3 DNA: TGCGCCAGCAGCTTGGGGGGGACAACGGTGAACACTGAAGCTTTCTTT
CDR3 protein: CASSLGGTTVNTEAFF

J gene: TRBJ1-6
V gene: TRBV6-5
D gene: .
clone size: few
CDR3 DNA: TGTGCCCTTGGACCCAACTATAATTCACCCCTCCACTTT
CDR3 protein: CALGPNYNSPLHF

J gene: TRBJ2-1
V gene: TRBV14
D gene: .
clone size: .
CDR3 DNA: TGTGCCAGCAGCCGGATGGGGGGTGGCAATGAGCAGTTCTTC
CDR3 protein: CASSRMGGGNEQFF

J gene: TRBJ2-5
V gene: TRBV11-3
D gene: .
clone size: .
CDR3 DNA: TGTGCCAGCAGCCCACTCAGGGGCGAGACCCAGTACTTC
CDR3 protein: CASSPLRGETQYF

J gene: TRBJ2-7
V gene: TRBV21-1
D gene: .
clone size: .
CDR3 DNA: TGTGCCAGCAGGGTTAGCGGGGGGGGTTACGAGCAGTACTTC
CDR3 protein: CASRVSGGGYEQYF

J gene: TRBJ1-1
V gene: TRBV5-5
D gene: .
clone size: once
CDR3 DNA: TGTGCCAGCAGCGGGGTGCGGGGGACTGAAGCTTTCTTT
CDR3 protein: CASSGVRGTEAFF

J gene: TRBJ2-7
V gene: TRBV6-1
D gene: .
clone size: .
CDR3 DNA: TGTGCCAGCAGTGACGCCCCCGAGCAGTACTTC
CDR3 protein: CASSDAPEQYF

J gene: TRBJ2-6
V gene: TRBV6-1
D gene: TRBD2
clone size: .
CDR3 DNA: TGTGCCAGCAGTGGCCCATCGGCGGGGGGGATCTCTGGGGCCAACGTCCTGACTTTC
CDR3 protein: CASSGPSAGGISGANVLTF

J gene: TRBJ2-2
V gene: TRBV12-3/TRBV12-4
D gene: .
clone size: .
CDR3 DNA: TGTGCCAGCAGTTTATGGGCCGGGGAGCTGTTTTTT
CDR3 protein: CASSLWAGELFF

J gene: TRBJ2-7
V gene: TRBV25-1
D gene: .
clone size: .
CDR3 DNA: TGTGCCAGCAGTGGAAACATGGTAGGGCAGTACTTC
CDR3 protein: CASSGNMVGQYF

J gene: TRBJ2-7
V gene: TRBV7-6
D gene: .
clone size: .
CDR3 DNA: TGTGCCAGCAGCCCCCGTCAGCAGTCGACTTACGAGCAGTACTTC
CDR3 protein: CASSPRQQSTYEQYF

J gene: TRBJ2-3
V gene: TRBV14
D gene: TRBD2
clone size: .
CDR3 DNA: TGTGCCAGCAGCCAAGATTTCGGACTAGCGGGGAGCACAGATACGCAGTATTTT
CDR3 protein: CASSQDFGLAGSTDTQYF

J gene: TRBJ1-3
V gene: TRBV27
D gene: TRBD1
clone size: .
CDR3 DNA: TGTGCCAGCAGTACAGGGGGCCTTGGAAACACCATATATTTT
CDR3 protein: CASSTGGLGNTIYF

J gene: TRBJ2-3
V gene: TRBV7-8
D gene: .
clone size: .
CDR3 DNA: TGTGCCAGCAGGCTAACAGGCGTGGGCACAGATACGCAGTATTTT
CDR3 protein: CASRLTGVGTDTQYF

J gene: TRBJ2-5
V gene: TRBV12-5
D gene: .
clone size: .
CDR3 DNA: TGTGCTAGTGGTTTGAAACTAGCAGAGGAGACCCAGTACTTC
CDR3 protein: CASGLKLAEETQYF

J gene: TRBJ2-3
V gene: TRBV27
D gene: .
clone size: .
CDR3 DNA: TGTGCCAGCAGTTTCCCGGGACTGCACACAGATACGCAGTATTTT
CDR3 protein: CASSFPGLHTDTQYF

J gene: TRBJ2-3
V gene: TRBV2
D gene: .
clone size: .
CDR3 DNA: TGTGCCAGCAGTGAAGGCCTAGCAACGGATACGCAGTATTTT
CDR3 protein: CASSEGLATDTQYF

J gene: TRBJ2-7
V gene: TRBV28
D gene: .
clone size: .
CDR3 DNA: TGTGCCAGCAGTTTGAGCCGAAACGAGCAGTACTTC
CDR3 protein: CASSLSRNEQYF

J gene: TRBJ2-3
V gene: TRBV5-1
D gene: .
clone size: .
CDR3 DNA: TGCGCCAGCAGCTTGACGGCTAGCAATTTGGATACGCAGTATTTT
CDR3 protein: CASSLTASNLDTQYF

J gene: TRBJ2-5
V gene: TRBV11-3
D gene: TRBD2
clone size: .
CDR3 DNA: TGTGCCAGCAGCGCCATAACCGGGACTAGCGGGATCGGGGTGACCCAGTACTTC
CDR3 protein: CASSAITGTSGIGVTQYF

J gene: TRBJ1-2
V gene: TRBV10-3
D gene: .
clone size: once
CDR3 DNA: TGTGCCATCAGCGCCAGGACAGATAGAAACTATGGCTACACCTTC
CDR3 protein: CAISARTDRNYGYTF

J gene: TRBJ1-1
V gene: TRBV4-3
D gene: .
clone size: .
CDR3 DNA: TGCGCCAGCAGCCAAGATACCGGGATTACTGAAGCTTTCTTT
CDR3 protein: CASSQDTGITEAFF

J gene: TRBJ1-5
V gene: TRBV10-3
D gene: .
clone size: .
CDR3 DNA: TGTGCCATCAGGTCGGCAGGGGATAGCAATCAGCCCCAGCATTTT
CDR3 protein: CAIRSAGDSNQPQHF

J gene: TRBJ2-6
V gene: TRBV7-3
D gene: .
clone size: .
CDR3 DNA: TGTGCCAGCAGCTCGCAGGGGGGATGGGACTCTGGGGCCAACGTCCTGACTTTC
CDR3 protein: CASSSQGGWDSGANVLTF

J gene: TRBJ1-2
V gene: TRBV11-2
D gene: .
clone size: .
CDR3 DNA: TGTGCCAGCTCGCTAATTGGGGGGGACTATGGCTACACCTTC
CDR3 protein: CASSLIGGDYGYTF

J gene: TRBJ2-2
V gene: TRBV7-6
D gene: .
clone size: .
CDR3 DNA: TGTGCCAGCAGCTTAATTGGTCAGGGGGGCACCGGGGAGCTGTTTTTT
CDR3 protein: CASSLIGQGGTGELFF

J gene: TRBJ2-1
V gene: TRBV11-2
D gene: TRBD2
clone size: once
CDR3 DNA: TGTGCCAGCAGCTTATTAGCGGGCCGAAACAATGAGCAGTTCTTC
CDR3 protein: CASSLLAGRNNEQFF

J gene: TRBJ2-4
V gene: TRBV10-3
D gene: .
clone size: .
CDR3 DNA: TGTGCCATCAGTGCCAGCATTAGCGGAACCAAAAACATTCAGTACTTC
CDR3 protein: CAISASISGTKNIQYF

J gene: TRBJ1-3
V gene: TRBV3-1/TRBV3-2
D gene: .
clone size: .
CDR3 DNA: TGTGCCAGCAGCCAAGGTTTCCTCACGTCTGGAAACACCATATATTTT
CDR3 protein: CASSQGFLTSGNTIYF

J gene: TRBJ1-2
V gene: TRBV10-3
D gene: TRBD1
clone size: .
CDR3 DNA: TGTGCCATCACAGGCAGGGGGCTTGATGGCTACACCTTC
CDR3 protein: CAITGRGLDGYTF

J gene: TRBJ1-5
V gene: TRBV19
D gene: TRBD1
clone size: .
CDR3 DNA: TGTGCCAGTAGTATTATCAGGGGGAGGGGCCAGCAGCCCCAGCATTTT
CDR3 protein: CASSIIRGRGQQPQHF

J gene: TRBJ1-6
V gene: TRBV30
D gene: .
clone size: .
CDR3 DNA: TGTGCCTGGAGTAGAACAGCCTCTGTTTCACCCCTCCACTTT
CDR3 protein: CAWSRTASVSPLHF

J gene: TRBJ1-4
V gene: TRBV19
D gene: TRBD1
clone size: .
CDR3 DNA: TGTGCCAGTAAGAGACAGGGCCTTAATGAAAAACTGTTTTTT
CDR3 protein: CASKRQGLNEKLFF

J gene: TRBJ2-1
V gene: TRBV11-1
D gene: .
clone size: few
CDR3 DNA: TGTGCCAGCAGCCCCCCTCCGGCTTCCAATGAGCAGTTCTTC
CDR3 protein: CASSPPPASNEQFF

J gene: TRBJ2-1
V gene: TRBV20-1
D gene: .
clone size: once
CDR3 DNA: TGCAGTGCTAGTTCAGACTATTCCTACAATGAGCAGTTCTTC
CDR3 protein: CSASSDYSYNEQFF

J gene: TRBJ1-4
V gene: TRBV6-5
D gene: .
clone size: .
CDR3 DNA: TGTGCCAGCAGTTACTATACCCCAGATCGTGAAAAACTGTTTTTT
CDR3 protein: CASSYYTPDREKLFF

J gene: TRBJ2-1
V gene: TRBV9
D gene: TRBD2
clone size: once
CDR3 DNA: TGTGCCAGCAGCCCGACGGCGGGAGGACCATCCTCCTACAATGAGCAGTTCTTC
CDR3 protein: CASSPTAGGPSSYNEQFF

J gene: TRBJ1-1
V gene: TRBV10-3
D gene: TRBD1
clone size: .
CDR3 DNA: TGTGCCATCTTAGGACAGGGAAGCACTGAAGCTTTCTTT
CDR3 protein: CAILGQGSTEAFF